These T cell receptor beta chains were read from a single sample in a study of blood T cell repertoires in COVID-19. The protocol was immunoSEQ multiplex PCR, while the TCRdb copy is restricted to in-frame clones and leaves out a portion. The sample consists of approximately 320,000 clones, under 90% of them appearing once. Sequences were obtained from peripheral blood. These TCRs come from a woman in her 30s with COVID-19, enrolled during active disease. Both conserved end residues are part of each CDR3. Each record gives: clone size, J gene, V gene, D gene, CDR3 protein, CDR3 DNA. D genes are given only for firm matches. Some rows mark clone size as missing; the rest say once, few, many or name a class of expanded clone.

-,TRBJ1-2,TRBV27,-,CASSTTGGGLGSYTF,TGTGCCAGCAGCACAACAGGCGGGGGGTTGGGTTCATACACCTTC
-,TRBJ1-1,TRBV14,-,CASSPRWGDYTEAFF,TGTGCCAGCAGCCCCCGGTGGGGCGACTACACTGAAGCTTTCTTT
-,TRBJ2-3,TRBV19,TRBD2,CASIERGSPLTQYF,TGTGCCAGTATCGAGCGGGGGAGCCCTCTGACGCAGTATTTT
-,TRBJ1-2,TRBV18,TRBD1,CASSLQGYGYTF,TGTGCCAGCTCACTACAGGGGTATGGCTACACCTTC
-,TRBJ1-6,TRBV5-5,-,CASSQGRNSPLHF,TGTGCCAGCTCGCAAGGGAGGAATTCACCCCTCCACTTT
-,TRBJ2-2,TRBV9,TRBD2,CASSPSKAGVLNTGELFF,TGTGCCAGCAGCCCCTCGAAGGCGGGGGTTCTGAACACCGGGGAGCTGTTTTTT
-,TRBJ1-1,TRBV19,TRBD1,CASRRQGGNTEAFF,TGTGCCAGTAGGAGACAGGGGGGGAATACTGAAGCTTTCTTT
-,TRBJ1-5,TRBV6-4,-,CASSERRYQPQHF,TGTGCCAGCAGTGAACGCCGGTATCAGCCCCAGCATTTT
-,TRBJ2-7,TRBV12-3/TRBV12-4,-,CASSSLTAYEQYF,TGTGCCAGCAGTTCCCTAACGGCCTACGAGCAGTACTTC
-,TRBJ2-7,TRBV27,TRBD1,CASSSGQGASYEQYF,TGTGCCAGCAGTTCTGGACAGGGGGCGAGTTACGAGCAGTACTTC
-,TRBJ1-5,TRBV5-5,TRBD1,CASSLTGTGMNQPQHF,TGTGCCAGCAGCTTGACTGGGACAGGGATGAATCAGCCCCAGCATTTT
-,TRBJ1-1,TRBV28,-,CASSLLGGNTEAFF,TGTGCCAGCAGTTTATTAGGGGGGAACACTGAAGCTTTCTTT
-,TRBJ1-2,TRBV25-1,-,CASSGLLTESYGYTF,TGTGCCAGCAGTGGACTCCTGACAGAGAGCTATGGCTACACCTTC
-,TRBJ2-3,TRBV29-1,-,CSVGVVAGDTQYF,TGCAGCGTTGGTGTAGTGGCGGGAGATACGCAGTATTTT
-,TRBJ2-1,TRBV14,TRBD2,CASSQERGLPRHNEQFF,TGTGCCAGCAGCCAAGAGAGGGGACTACCAAGACACAATGAGCAGTTCTTC
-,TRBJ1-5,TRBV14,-,CASSHKRGISNQPQHF,TGTGCCAGCAGCCACAAAAGGGGGATTAGCAATCAGCCCCAGCATTTT
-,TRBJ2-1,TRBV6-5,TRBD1,CASSHRGHNEQFF,TGTGCCAGCAGCCACAGGGGCCACAATGAGCAGTTCTTC
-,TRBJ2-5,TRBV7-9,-,CASSFPGKGQEETQYF,TGTGCCAGCAGCTTTCCGGGGAAGGGCCAGGAGGAGACCCAGTACTTC
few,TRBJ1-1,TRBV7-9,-,CASSFVEEAFF,TGTGCCAGCAGCTTTGTAGAAGAAGCTTTCTTT
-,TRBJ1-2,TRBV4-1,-,CASSLSAAQVPYGYTF,TGCGCCAGCAGCCTATCCGCGGCTCAAGTGCCCTATGGCTACACCTTC
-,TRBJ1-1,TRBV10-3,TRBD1,CAIKGTEPKNTEAFF,TGTGCCATCAAAGGGACAGAACCAAAGAACACTGAAGCTTTCTTT
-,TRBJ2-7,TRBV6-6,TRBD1,CASNEPGQGNEQYF,TGTGCCAGCAACGAACCGGGACAGGGGAACGAGCAGTACTTC
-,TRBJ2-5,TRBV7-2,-,CASSVGGLRETQYF,TGTGCCAGCAGCGTGGGGGGGCTGAGAGAGACCCAGTACTTC
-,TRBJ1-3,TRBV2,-,CASIPGNENTIYF,TGTGCCAGCATACCAGGGAACGAAAACACCATATATTTT
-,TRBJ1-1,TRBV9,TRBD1,CAGDGAGGSTEAFF,TGTGCTGGCGACGGGGCAGGGGGTAGCACTGAAGCTTTCTTT
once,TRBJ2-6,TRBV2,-,CASSEYPRAGANVLTF,TGTGCCAGCAGTGAGTACCCCAGGGCCGGGGCCAACGTCCTGACTTTC
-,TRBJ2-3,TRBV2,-,CASSGAYSTDTQYF,TGTGCCAGCAGTGGGGCATACAGCACAGATACGCAGTATTTT
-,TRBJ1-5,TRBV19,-,CASSMVDRTDLNQPQHF,TGTGCCAGTAGTATGGTGGATAGGACAGACCTCAATCAGCCCCAGCATTTT
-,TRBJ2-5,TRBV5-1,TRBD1,CASSLPWGQGVETQYF,TGCGCCAGCAGCTTACCATGGGGACAGGGGGTGGAGACCCAGTACTTC
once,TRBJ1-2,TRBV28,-,CASSVGFYGYTF,TGTGCCAGCAGCGTCGGGTTCTATGGCTACACCTTC
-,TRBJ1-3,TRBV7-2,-,CASSLEGYRGNTIYF,TGTGCCAGCAGCTTAGAAGGTTATAGGGGAAATACCATATATTTT
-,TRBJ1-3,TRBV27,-,CASSLYGGAGNTIYF,TGTGCCAGCAGTTTATATGGGGGGGCTGGAAACACCATATATTTT
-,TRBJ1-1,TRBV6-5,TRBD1,CASNSRTGNTEAFF,TGTGCCAGCAATAGTAGGACAGGGAACACTGAAGCTTTCTTT
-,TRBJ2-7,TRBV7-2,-,CASSLGGGGGYEQYF,TGTGCCAGCAGCTTAGGTGGAGGGGGCGGGTACGAGCAGTACTTC
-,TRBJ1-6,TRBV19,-,CASSIKWDKGTLHF,TGTGCCAGTAGTATAAAGTGGGACAAGGGAACCCTCCACTTT
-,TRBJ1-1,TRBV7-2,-,CASSPTGGGTEAFF,TGTGCCAGCAGTCCAACCGGCGGAGGAACTGAAGCTTTCTTT
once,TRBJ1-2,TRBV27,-,CASSLFPRSNGYTF,TGTGCCAGCAGTTTGTTCCCGAGGAGCAATGGCTACACCTTC
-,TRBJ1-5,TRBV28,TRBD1,CASSFRTGYQPQHF,TGTGCCAGCAGTTTCCGGACAGGGTACCAGCCCCAGCATTTT
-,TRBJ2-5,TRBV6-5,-,CASSWAGIETQYF,TGTGCCAGCAGTTGGGCAGGAATAGAGACCCAGTACTTC
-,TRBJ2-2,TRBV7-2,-,CASSLLGGTGELFF,TGTGCCAGCAGCTTACTTGGGGGGACCGGGGAGCTGTTTTTT